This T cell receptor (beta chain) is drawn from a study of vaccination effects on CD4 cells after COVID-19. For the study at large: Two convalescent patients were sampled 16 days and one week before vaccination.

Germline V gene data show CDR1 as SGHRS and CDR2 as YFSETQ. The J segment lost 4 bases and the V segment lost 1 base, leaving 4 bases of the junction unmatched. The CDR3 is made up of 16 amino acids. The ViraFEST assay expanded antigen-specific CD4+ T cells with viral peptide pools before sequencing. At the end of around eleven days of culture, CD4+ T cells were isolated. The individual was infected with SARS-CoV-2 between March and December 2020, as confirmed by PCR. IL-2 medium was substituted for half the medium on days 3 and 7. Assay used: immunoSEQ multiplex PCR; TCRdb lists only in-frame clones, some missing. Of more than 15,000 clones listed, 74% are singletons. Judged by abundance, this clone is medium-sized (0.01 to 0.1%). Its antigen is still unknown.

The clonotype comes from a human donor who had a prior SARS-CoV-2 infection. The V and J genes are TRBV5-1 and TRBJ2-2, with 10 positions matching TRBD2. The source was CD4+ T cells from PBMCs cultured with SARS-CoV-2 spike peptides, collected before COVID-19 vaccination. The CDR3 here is CASSLTGLASTGELFF. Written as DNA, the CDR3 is TGCGCCAGCAGCTTGACGGGACTAGCGAGCACCGGGGAGCTGTTTTTT.